The 5 T cell receptor beta chains below were found in one sample sequenced in a study of T cell repertoires in aging, cancer and after chemotherapy. TCR beta rearrangements were amplified from peripheral blood genomic DNA. Rearranged V-D-J TRB sequences were amplified with a mixed TRB-A/B primer pool. TCRdb fed the multiplex PCR reads into MiXCR, producing one record per CDR3 protein. The sample has several thousand distinct CDR3 sequences, around 35% seen once. Sequenced sample: blood. These receptors were collected from a human donor in good health. The donor label of this sample is uncertain.

As for this clonotype: A much larger clonotype is one base distant, so this may be a read error. This chain joins TRBV19 and TRBJ2-2, with a weak D call TRBD1 (6 bases). The CDR3 consists of 16 residues. The germline V gene has CDR1 LNHDA and CDR2 SQIVND (reference sequence). The CDR3 DNA reads as TGTGCCAGTAATATAACGGCAGGGGCCGGCACCGGGGAGCTGTTTTTT. Its translation is CASNITAGAGTGELFF.

The chain combines TRBV12-3 or TRBV12-4 with TRBJ1-2; D is ambiguous. The ends were cut back, 3 bases at V and 4 bases at J, with 15 bases in the middle. This CDR3 comprises 15 residues. This CDR3 reads CASSLGRIPSYGYTF. In DNA form, the CDR3 reads TGTGCCAGCAGTTTGGGCAGGATTCCTTCCTATGGCTACACCTTC.

The rearrangement joins TRBV19 to TRBJ1-1, with 7 bases fitting TRBD1. This CDR3 has 17 amino acids. Germline V lookup: CDR1 LNHDA, CDR2 SQIVND (reference sequence). Germline trimming cut 7 bases from V and 5 bases from J; bases unmatched to any gene: 19. Here the CDR3 DNA reads TGTGCCAGTACCCCCTGGGGGAGGGGGCGCTTAGGGACTGAAGCTTTCTTT. Encoded protein: CASTPWGRGRLGTEAFF.

The rearrangement uses TRBV5-4 and TRBJ1-4; D perhaps matches TRBD1 (6 bases). This CDR3 is built from 15 residues. Trimming removed 4 bases at V and 3 bases at J, with 13 bases between. Germline CDR1 SGHNT, CDR2 YYREEE (reference sequence). In DNA form, the CDR3 reads TGTGCCAGCAGCAGATGGACAGAAGCTAATGAAAAACTGTTTTTT. Its translation is CASSRWTEANEKLFF. Using reference TRBV5-4 and TRBJ1-4 for the parts outside the CDR3, the full variable domain is ETGVTQSPTHLIKTRGQQVTLRCSSQSGHNTVSWYQQALGQGPQFIFQYYREEENGRGNFPPRFSGLQFPNYSSELNVNALELDDSALYLCASSRWTEANEKLFFGSGTQLSVL.

The rearrangement joins TRBV6-4 to TRBJ2-3, with 11 positions matching TRBD2. The V and J ends lost 4 bases and 1 base, in that order; junction bases with no gene match: 1. The CDR3 runs to 15 residues. Germline V gene lookup returns CDR1 MRHNA and CDR2 SNTAGT. The CDR3 spells CASSASGGRTDTQYF. CDR3 in DNA: TGTGCCAGCAGTGCTAGCGGGGGGCGCACAGATACGCAGTATTTT.